Detailed here is one T cell receptor (beta chain). Its antigen is as yet unknown. Germline V CDR1 and CDR2: LNHDA, SQIVND (reference sequence). The CDR3 extends over 14 amino acids. V lost 5 bases to trimming and J lost 3 bases; unmatched junction nucleotides: 4. This specimen belongs to a study of cytomegalovirus exposure and HLA in healthy donors. Regarding the study as a whole: Cytomegalovirus status was reportedly diagnosed by the classifier with high sensitivity and specificity. Confirmation in vitro established that three CMV-associated chains were specific for CMV antigens. Researchers reportedly found TCR beta sequences accurately predicted most subjects' HLA-A and HLA-B alleles.

The primer mix had 60 Vbeta and 13 Jbeta primers. Sequencing was performed with immunoSEQ multiplex PCR; in TCRdb, only in-frame clones are kept and a portion is missing. The sample carries over 70,000 clones, 75% to 85% recorded once. Source material: PBMCs. The V gene is TRBV19, the J gene TRBJ1-5; 7 bases match TRBD1. The clonotype originates from a middle-aged man in good health and CMV-seropositive. The CDR3, as DNA: TGTGCCAGTAGTGTCACAGGGGACAATCAGCCCCAGCATTTT. It yields the protein CASSVTGDNQPQHF.